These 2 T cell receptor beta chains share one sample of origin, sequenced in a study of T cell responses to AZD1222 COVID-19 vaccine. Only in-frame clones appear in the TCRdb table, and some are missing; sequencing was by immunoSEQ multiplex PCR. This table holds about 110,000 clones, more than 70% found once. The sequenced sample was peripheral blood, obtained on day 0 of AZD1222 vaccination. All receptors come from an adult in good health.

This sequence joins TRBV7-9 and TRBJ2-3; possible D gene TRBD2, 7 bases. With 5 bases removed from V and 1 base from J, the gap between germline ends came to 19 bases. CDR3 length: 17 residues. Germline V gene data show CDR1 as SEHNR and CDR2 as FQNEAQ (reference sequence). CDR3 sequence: CASSLAGAGSRTDTQYF. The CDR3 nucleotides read TGTGCCAGCAGCCTGGCGGGGGCGGGTTCGCGCACAGATACGCAGTATTTT.

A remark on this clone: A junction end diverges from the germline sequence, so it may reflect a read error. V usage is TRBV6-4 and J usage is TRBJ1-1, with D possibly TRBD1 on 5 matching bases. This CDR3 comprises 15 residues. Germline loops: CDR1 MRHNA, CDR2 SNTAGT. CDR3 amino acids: CASRERFSGDTEAFF. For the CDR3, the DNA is TGTGCCAGCCGTGAACGGTTTTCGGGGGACACTGAAGCTTTCTTT.